This TCR beta chain was obtained from a study of memory CD4+ T cells and cytomegalovirus serostatus. Measured with immunoSEQ multiplex PCR; TCRdb has only the in-frame clones, and not every one. The repertoire includes 35,000 to 50,000 clones, 60% to 85% of them detected once, and about 0.6% sits in the top ten. Trimming pared 1 base from V and 5 bases from J, leaving 9 bases between. Germline CDR1 SGHKS, CDR2 YYEKEE (reference sequence). This CDR3 contains 13 residues. Single viable CD3+CD4+CD8-CD45RO+ cells were sorted as the memory CD4+ T cells. Material for sequencing was memory CD4+ T cells from blood. This sequence originates from an adult in good health and CMV-seronegative. This chain uses TRBV5-5 with TRBJ2-5, with unresolved D. The CDR3 DNA follows: TGTGCCAGCAGCTTGAGGGTATCGGAGACCCAGTACTTC. This codes for CASSLRVSETQYF.